This T cell receptor beta chain was sequenced for a study of beta chain features in type 1 diabetes (dated by TCRdb to 2016 to 2018). Background for the entire study: Patients and healthy donors did not differ in mean age, gender distribution, total cell number or subset yield. A total of approximately 99,000,000 sorted cells were examined across all samples, and RNA yield correlated strongly with the number of cells per subset. In the study, TCRB repertoires of sorted circulating CD4+ T cell subsets from recently diagnosed type 1 diabetes patients were compared with those of matched healthy donors. Regulatory and stem cell-like memory subsets were obtained from only 8 patients and roughly 8 healthy donors, while naive and central memory subsets were obtained from all 30 or so donors.

The High Capacity cDNA Reverse Transcription Kit was used to reverse transcribe all of the isolated RNA, meaning that expressed TCRB transcripts were what got sequenced. Naive, central memory and regulatory T cell samples underwent deep immunoSEQ sequencing, averaging around 3.7 million total reads per sample. Sorted cells were lysed in RLT buffer and RNA was extracted with DNase-treated RNeasy Micro or Mini kits, depending on cell number. To prevent cross-contamination, each cell subset was processed individually, whereas patient and healthy donor samples were processed jointly. TCRB sequences were amplified from cDNA with the immunoSEQ multiplex PCR, producing 87-bp fragments spanning the CDR3 region. The amplicons were sequenced using the Illumina HiSeq platform. The source study handled its data this way. Synthetic template baselines were used to correct PCR bias computationally, reads within Hamming distance 2 were collapsed together, and singletons that could not be merged were discarded. Reads were aligned against IMGT to assign V, D and J genes, CDR3 length and insertions or deletions at six rearrangement sites. Within each subset, clonotype counts were normalized to sorted cell number, after which true diversity and Gini coefficients were computed with the tcR R package. Repertoire sharing was quantified using the overlap coefficient calculated on TCRB nucleotide sequences. As a proxy for the pre-selection repertoire, out-of-frame TCRB sequences from naive cells were analyzed. TCRdb provides this immuneACCESS table in a form limited to in-frame rearrangements. Some clones are lacking; in checked studies, under half of them reflect an unresolved V gene, and why the rest are absent is not known. That table supplies the V and J calls and clone size; D and trimming were determined from the DNA. The sample has approximately 600,000 clones on record, 9.5% to 15% of them singletons. The ten largest account for more than 0.1% of the sample.

Details on this clone: No cognate antigen has been identified for it. It has no much larger one-base neighbor in the sample; base qualities were not kept.

From each donor, a single peripheral blood sample of 95 to 150 mL on average was drawn into heparinised tubes. Using a panel that included CD45RO, CCR7, CD25, CD127, CD95 and CD27, naive, central memory, regulatory and stem cell-like memory CD4+ T cells were sorted on a BD FACSAria II. Purity was above 95% for every sorted population. PBMCs were isolated immediately by Lymphoprep density gradient centrifugation and stained directly without culture. So that batch effects would be minimized, each experiment stained and sorted samples in pairs, pairing one healthy donor with one patient. In the germline V gene, CDR1 corresponds to ENHRY and CDR2 to SYGVKD. V loses 4 bases at its end and J loses 1 base; junction bases beyond the gene matches: 6. Spanning cysteine to phenylalanine, the CDR3 consists of 15 amino acids. Only CDR3 DNA remains: 45 bases, in frame from the first base. Study-wide conclusions, independent of this receptor: Shorter templates might have been favored by PCR, but patient and control samples were amplified and corrected together, so both groups would have been affected equally by any skew. Type 1 diabetes patients showed a moderate but significant shortening of TCRB CDR3 length in all four CD4+ subsets. HLA sub-analyses involved small numbers of individuals, so any influence of HLA type on TCRB rearrangement remained unresolved. Because cDNA was sequenced instead of genomic DNA, activated cells with high expression could be over-represented, although the groups did not differ in activation or CD3 levels. The naive, central memory and regulatory TCRB repertoires appeared to resemble one another more closely among patients than among healthy donors. At VDJ recombination sites, patients with type 1 diabetes made fewer insertions and deleted more nucleotides, a pattern implying thymic rearrangement abnormalities.

The TCR originated in a man aged 25-45 years with type 1 diabetes. Recombination linked TRBV10-3 to TRBJ2-5, with 7 central nucleotides matching TRBD2. Material: naive CD4+ T cells from blood. The label giving this sample's cell subset or site can be read as: true naive CD4+ T cells. For the CDR3, the sequence is CAISGEGRVQETQYF. The DNA sequence is given as TGTGCCATCAGTGGGGAGGGCCGAGTCCAAGAGACCCAGTACTTC.